This T cell receptor (beta chain) originates from a study of shared clonotypes between healthy human individuals. Genomic DNA for unsorted samples was obtained from 70 million to 100 million PBMCs. About 30,000 T cell genomes, or about 0.3 ug DNA, went into replicate PCRs of unsorted PBMC. Unsorted PBMC DNA underwent sequencing on ten immunoSEQ deep assay plates. Repertoires were generated with immunoSEQ multiplex PCR, while TCRdb's copy carries only in-frame clones and drops some. This table holds approximately 500,000 clones, nearly 80% found once. About this clone itself: What it binds is unknown.

Findings and limits, study-wide: Investigators expected sequencing depth to affect clonotype sharing among donors.

This TCR came from a middle-aged woman in good health. Some clones in this sample may be carry-over from other donors' samples. Sequenced material: PBMCs.

Written as DNA, the CDR3 is TGCAGTGCCCTCTGGATAAACGAGCAGTACTTC. It specifies CSALWINEQYF. The chain is built from TRBV20-1 and TRBJ2-7; D not resolved. Trimming took 6 bases from V and 5 from J, leaving 11 bases between them. Per the germline V gene, CDR1 is DFQATT and CDR2 is SNEGSKA (reference sequence). The CDR3 length is 11 residues.